The subject of this entry is one T cell receptor (beta chain). The antigen remains unidentified. These data belong to a study of PD-1 blockade in classical Hodgkin lymphoma. The study's findings and limits: Exclusion applied to patients who initiated nivolumab less than 1 year following ASCT.

Assay: immunoSEQ multiplex PCR; the TCRdb copy retains only in-frame clones and omits some. The sample lists roughly 64,000 clones, about 90% occurring once. Deletions cut 3 bases from V and 6 bases from J, with 11 bases between. CDR3 length equals 13 residues. The germline V gene has CDR1 SQVTM and CDR2 ANQGSEA. Stated time point: cycle 4 day 1 (C4D1), after more than five weeks of nivolumab. Each and every patient relapsed after autologous stem cell transplantation, and patients got differing brentuximab vedotin exposure. This chain links TRBV29-1 with TRBJ1-4; D is perhaps TRBD1 (6 bases). This TCR was sampled from a human donor with classical Hodgkin lymphoma. The material sequenced was peripheral blood mononuclear cells (PBMCs), taken before the fourth cycle of nivolumab. CDR3 region: CSVEAQGYEKLFF. CDR3 nucleotide sequence: TGCAGCGTTGAGGCACAGGGCTATGAAAAACTGTTTTTT.